This entry features one T cell receptor (beta chain) sequence. The antigen remains unidentified. This entry comes from a study of post-analysis software for immune sequencing data. Study summary: Included courses were relapsing-remitting and secondary progressive multiple sclerosis; progressive-relapsing multiple sclerosis was also included.

Findings and limits, study-wide: Patients showed TRBV5-6, TRBV5-1 and TRBV20-1 among several TRBV segments more frequent than in controls.

Germline V gene sequence: CDR1 SGHRS, CDR2 YFSETQ. J lost 2 bases, V lost 3 bases, and 14 bases had no gene match. The CDR3 covers 18 residues. The authors incorporated unique molecular identifiers into the TCR beta cDNA libraries. MiXCR, run by TCRdb on the PCR reads, gives a single entry per CDR3 protein. Among 650,000 to 850,000 distinct CDR3 sequences listed, approximately 53% were seen once. The TCR was taken from a girl aged 5 to 17 with multiple sclerosis. What was sequenced was blood. The rearrangement joins TRBV5-1 to TRBJ2-5; 9 bases map to TRBD1. The CDR3 DNA follows: TGCGCCAGCAGCTGGGCCCCGGGACAGGGACCCTCTCAAGAGACCCAGTACTTC. Translating gives CASSWAPGQGPSQETQYF.